Described below is a single T cell receptor (beta chain) sequence and its context. Using immunoSEQ multiplex PCR, the repertoire was profiled, and TCRdb retains in-frame clones only, with some absent. The data contain about 200,000 clones, about nine tenths of them seen just once; the ten biggest clones take up approximately 2%. This sample was taken from a study of blood T cell repertoires in COVID-19. Study information: Collection of acute and convalescent COVID-19 samples took place in the United States, Italy and Spain.

The germline gives CDR1 SGDLS, CDR2 YYNGEE. CDR3 length equals 14 residues. The V gene end was trimmed by 0 bases and the J gene end by 5 bases; junction bases not matched to a gene: 3. The study recruited people aged about 18 to 90 years across under 25 US areas. Allocation to cohorts depended on clinical history reported by the participants. V and J are TRBV9 and TRBJ1-1; 8 bases agree with TRBD1. The sample comprised PBMCs or T cells enriched from blood (not recorded which). This TCR was sampled from a woman between 25 and 40 years old who had recovered from COVID-19. CDR3 protein: CASSVAQGGTEAFF. As DNA, the CDR3 is TGTGCCAGCAGCGTAGCACAGGGGGGGACTGAAGCTTTCTTT.